The 9 T cell receptor beta chains reported below all come from one sample, sequenced in a study of metastatic and nonmetastatic thyroid tumors (dated by TCRdb to the early 2020s). The receptor library was made with PCR. Reads for this sample came from an Illumina HiSeq 4000. TCRdb handled the public reads itself, with Q25 trimming in fastp and clone calling in MiXCR, and kept productive beta chains. The sample yields over 13,000 clones; about 23% were counted once. Of the sample, approximately 8.4% is held by the ten largest clones. No treatment had been received by any patient before thyroid surgery. The sequenced material came from tumor tissue. The receptors were gathered from a female donor with papillary thyroid cancer or a benign thyroid nodule (not recorded which). Some clones in this sample may be carry-over from other donors' samples.

This clone was detected ten times or more. V is TRBV3-1 and J is TRBJ1-4, with 7 bases aligning to TRBD1. The germline CDR1 and CDR2 sequences are LGHDT and YNNKEL (reference sequence). V was clipped by 3 bases and J by 0 bases; unmatched bases: 7. This CDR3 region has 17 residues. CDR3 protein: CASSHPGQLSTNEKLFF. In nucleotides, the CDR3 is TGTGCCAGCAGCCACCCGGGACAGCTCTCAACTAATGAAAAACTGTTTTTT.

This clone was recorded a few times. This chain links TRBV24-1 with TRBJ2-3, with D unresolved. CDR1 and CDR2 from the germline V gene are KGHDR and SFDVKD. The CDR3 consists of 14 residues. Trimming stripped 0 bases from V and 6 bases from J, with 9 bases between. Here the CDR3 DNA reads TGTGCCACCAGTGATTTGGCAGCGCCGGATACGCAGTATTTT. Amino acid sequence: CATSDLAAPDTQYF.

Within the sample, this clone is medium-sized. The V call is TRBV27, the J call TRBJ2-7, with TRBD1 matching over 7 bases. This CDR3 has 14 residues. CDR1 and CDR2 from the germline V gene are MNHEY and SMNVEV (reference sequence). J gave up 0 bases and V 6 bases, and 5 bases lay outside the gene matches. The CDR3 nucleotides are TGTGCCAGCAGGGGGACAGTCCACTCCTACGAGCAGTACTTC. Translation gives CASRGTVHSYEQYF.

The rearrangement joins TRBV6-1 to TRBJ2-7; D might be TRBD2 (6 bases). CDR3 size: 17 residues. Germline assignment: CDR1 MNHNS and CDR2 SASEGT. V was clipped by 5 bases and J by 3 bases, with 23 bases between them. The CDR3 DNA reads as TGTGCCAGCAGTCGAACCGGGTTGGTGGCGGGGAACTACGAGCAGTACTTC. Protein sequence: CASSRTGLVAGNYEQYF.

The chain employs TRBV5-1 and TRBJ2-7, with a weak D call TRBD2 (5 bases). V was pared by 7 bases and J by 5 bases, with 13 bases between. Germline V gene sequence: CDR1 SGHRS, CDR2 YFSETQ. This CDR3 is 12 amino acids long. This chain's CDR3 is CASWSPGNEQYF. The CDR3, as DNA: TGCGCCAGCTGGAGCCCCGGGAACGAGCAGTACTTC.

This clone was seen once. The V call is TRBV4-2, the J call TRBJ2-7, with D possibly TRBD2 on 5 matching bases. Germline CDR1 reads LGHNA; CDR2 reads YNFKEQ. The CDR3 has 16 residues. Trimming cost V 7 bases and J 5 bases, with 24 bases left between them. Here the CDR3 DNA reads TGTGCCAGCATCCATGATGGCACACCCTCCGGGGACGAGCAGTACTTC. It codes for CASIHDGTPSGDEQYF.

On this clone itself: The sample holds other DNA sequences that translate to the same CDR3. The genes are TRBV19 and TRBJ2-7; the match to TRBD2 covers 11 bases. Germline CDR1 LNHDA, CDR2 SQIVND (reference sequence). There are 13 residues in the CDR3. V lost 4 bases and J lost 7; bases outside the gene matches: 3. The CDR3 protein is CASSTGTSGEQYF. CDR3 nucleotides: TGTGCCAGTAGTACCGGGACTAGCGGAGAGCAGTACTTC.

There are a few counts of this clone. The genes are TRBV28 and TRBJ1-6; the D gene is possibly TRBD1 (5 bases). Germline V lookup: CDR1 MDHEN, CDR2 SYDVKM. The CDR3 runs 15 residues. Trimming removed 1 base at V and 7 bases at J, with 11 bases between. As DNA, the CDR3 is TGTGCCAGCAGTTTATCGACAGTTCAGAATTCACCCCTCCACTTT. This gives the protein CASSLSTVQNSPLHF.

This clone came up many times. Germline and junction disagree at one end, which may indicate a read error. The gene calls are TRBV5-1 and TRBJ2-1, with 8 bases fitting TRBD2. Germline lookup yields CDR1 SGHRS and CDR2 YFSETQ. The CDR3 runs 14 residues. The CDR3 DNA follows: TGCGCCAACAGCTTAGCGGGATCCTACAATGAGCAGTTCTTC. Translated: CANSLAGSYNEQFF.